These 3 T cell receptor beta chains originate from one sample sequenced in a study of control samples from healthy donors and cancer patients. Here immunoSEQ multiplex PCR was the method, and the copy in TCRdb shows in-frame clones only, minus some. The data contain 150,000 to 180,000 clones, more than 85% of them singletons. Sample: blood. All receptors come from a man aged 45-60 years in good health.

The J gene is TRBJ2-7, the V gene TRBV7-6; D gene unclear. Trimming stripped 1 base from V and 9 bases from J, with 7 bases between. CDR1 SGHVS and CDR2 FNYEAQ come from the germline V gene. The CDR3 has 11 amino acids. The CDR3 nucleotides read TGTGCCAGCAGCTTAGGGTCCGCGCAGTACTTC. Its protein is CASSLGSAQYF.

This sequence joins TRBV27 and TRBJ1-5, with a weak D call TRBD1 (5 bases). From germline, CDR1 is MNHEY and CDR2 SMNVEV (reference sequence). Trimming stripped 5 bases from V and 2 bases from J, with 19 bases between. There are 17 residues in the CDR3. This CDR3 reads CASSPYIRGRGNQPQHF. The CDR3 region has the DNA TGTGCCAGCAGTCCCTATATAAGGGGTAGGGGCAATCAGCCCCAGCATTTT.

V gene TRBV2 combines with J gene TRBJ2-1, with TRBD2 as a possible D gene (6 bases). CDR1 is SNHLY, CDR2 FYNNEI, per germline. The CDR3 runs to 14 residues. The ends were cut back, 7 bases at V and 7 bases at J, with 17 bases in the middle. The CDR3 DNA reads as TGTGCCAGCATGTCCGGGAGAGGGAATAATGAGCAGTTCTTC. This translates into CASMSGRGNNEQFF.